These T cell receptor beta chains were read from a single sample in a study of cytotoxic CD8 clonotypes in ibrutinib-treated CLL. Assay used: immunoSEQ multiplex PCR; TCRdb lists only in-frame clones, some missing. The sample yields around 97,000 clones, approximately 78% seen once. Source: PBMCs, taken after 12 months of ibrutinib treatment. The source of these receptors is a human donor with chronic lymphocytic leukemia. Both conserved end residues are part of each CDR3. Fields, in order: V gene, J gene, CDR3 protein.

>TRBV4-2|TRBJ2-1
CASSPGGSVNEQFF
>TRBV7-2|TRBJ2-7
CASRFPGQGHEQYF
>TRBV4-2|TRBJ2-5
CASSQVGGTSGGAGRETQYF
>TRBV10-3|TRBJ1-3
CATQDKISGNTIYF
>TRBV11-3|TRBJ1-2
CASSLEGHGYTF
>TRBV10-3|TRBJ1-5
CAISPGTDQPQHF
>TRBV5-6|TRBJ2-6
CASSSGANVLTF
>TRBV19|TRBJ1-5
CASSMQGDQPQHF
>TRBV6-5|TRBJ1-2
CASSSGQGKEDGYTF
>TRBV12-5|TRBJ1-5
CASNRGNQPQHF
>TRBV19|TRBJ2-1
CASSMQLAGRASEQFF
>TRBV18|TRBJ2-7
CASSPPRPQGAHEQYF
>TRBV5-1|TRBJ1-5
CASKESINANQPQHF
>TRBV5-6|TRBJ1-6
CASSLVPGYNSPLHF
>TRBV7-2|TRBJ2-2
CASSRTDRDGGELFF
>TRBV30|TRBJ2-3
CAWSFRDTQYF
>TRBV6-6|TRBJ1-5
CASSSHHQALDQPQHF
>TRBV19|TRBJ2-1
CASRGSSYNEQFF
>TRBV5-4|TRBJ2-7
CASSLATKGQLTDEQYF
>TRBV10-3|TRBJ2-7
CAISESQGGYEQYF
>TRBV5-4|TRBJ2-3
CASSYRDTTDTQYF
>TRBV25-1|TRBJ2-1
CASSEPSCEQFF
>TRBV10-2|TRBJ1-2
CASSEGGYGYTF
>TRBV27|TRBJ2-7
CASSGRDRGKMASYEQYF
>TRBV4-2|TRBJ2-7
CASSQGLTSSEQYF
>TRBV5-1|TRBJ2-2
CASSLAQVPGELFF
>TRBV4-3|TRBJ1-2
CASSQGLGGGYGYTF
>TRBV9|TRBJ2-3
CASSVEGTTDTQYF
>TRBV6-5|TRBJ2-4
CASSYRRDGGKNIQYF
>TRBV5-1|TRBJ1-6
CASTEYGGSVNSPLHF
>TRBV7-3|TRBJ2-7
CASSPGQGNDEQYF
>TRBV6-1|TRBJ2-7
CASKQESYEQYF
>TRBV10-3|TRBJ1-5
CAISDSGGNQPQHF
>TRBV2|TRBJ1-1
CASRTGGFGKTEAFF
>TRBV30|TRBJ2-6
CASGTGGSGANVLTF